The entry below gives a single TCR beta chain sequence along with its context. Antigen: not known. The germline gene is not matched at one end of the junction; a read error may be the cause. The sample belongs to a study of cytomegalovirus exposure and HLA in healthy donors. Overall study findings and caveats: In a later analysis, compared with equally common non-associated chains, HLA-associated beta chains were more expanded.

Per the germline V gene, CDR1 is SEHNR and CDR2 is FQNEAQ (reference sequence). This CDR3 comprises 15 residues. Vbeta (60) and Jbeta (13) primers were used in the PCR. Repertoires were generated with immunoSEQ multiplex PCR, while TCRdb's copy carries only in-frame clones and drops some. Among about 86,000 clones listed, 60% to 80% were seen once. The chain recombines TRBV7-9 with TRBJ1-2; D gene uncertain. The origin of this receptor is a female donor in good health and CMV-seronegative. Material for sequencing was PBMCs. In DNA, the CDR3 is TGTTCCAGCAGCTTTGAGGTTAATTATAACTATGGCTACACCTTC. Amino acids: CSSSFEVNYNYGYTF.